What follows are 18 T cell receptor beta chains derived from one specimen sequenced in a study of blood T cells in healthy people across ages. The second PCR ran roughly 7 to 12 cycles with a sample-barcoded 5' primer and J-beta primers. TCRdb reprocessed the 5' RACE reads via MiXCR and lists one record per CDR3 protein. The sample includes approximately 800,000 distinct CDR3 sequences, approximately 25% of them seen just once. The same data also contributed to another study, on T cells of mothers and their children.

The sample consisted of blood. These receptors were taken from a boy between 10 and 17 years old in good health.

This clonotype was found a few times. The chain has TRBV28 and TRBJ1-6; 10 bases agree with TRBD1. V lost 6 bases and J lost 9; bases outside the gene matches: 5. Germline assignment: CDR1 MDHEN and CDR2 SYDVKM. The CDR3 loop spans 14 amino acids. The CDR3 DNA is TGTGCCAGCAGGAAGGGACAGGGGATTTCACCCCTCCACTTT. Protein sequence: CASRKGQGISPLHF. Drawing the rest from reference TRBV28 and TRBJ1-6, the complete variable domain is DVKVTQSSRYLVKRTGEKVFLECVQDMDHENMFWYRQDPGLGLRLIYFSYDVKMKEKGDIPEGYSVSREKKERFSLILESASTNQTSMYLCASRKGQGISPLHFGNGTRLTVT.

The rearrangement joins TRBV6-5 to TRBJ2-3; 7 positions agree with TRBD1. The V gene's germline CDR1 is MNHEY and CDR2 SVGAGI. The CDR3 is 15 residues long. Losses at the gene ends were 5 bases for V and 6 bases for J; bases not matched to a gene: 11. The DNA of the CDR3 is TGTGCCAGCAGTACGGGACAGATAACGGGTGATACGCAGTATTTT. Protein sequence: CASSTGQITGDTQYF.

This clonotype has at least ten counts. The DNA of the CDR3 is TGTGCCAGCTCACCAGCGGTAGAGACCCAGTACTTC. Its translation: CASSPAVETQYF. V usage is TRBV18 and J usage is TRBJ2-5; no clear D gene. The V end was cut by 2 bases, the J end by 4 bases, with 5 bases between. The CDR3 covers 12 residues. Germline loops: CDR1 KGHSH, CDR2 LQKENI.

This CDR3 is CASSVEEKGANVLTF. Here the CDR3 DNA reads TGTGCCAGCAGCGTAGAAGAGAAAGGGGCCAACGTCCTGACTTTC. The chain uses TRBV9 and TRBJ2-6; D is undetermined. Trimming cost V 0 bases and J 4 bases, with 8 bases left between them. Germline lookup yields CDR1 SGDLS and CDR2 YYNGEE. The CDR3 totals 15 residues. The whole variable domain, filled in from reference TRBV9 and TRBJ2-6, reads DSGVTQTPKHLITATGQRVTLRCSPRSGDLSVYWYQQSLDQGLQFLIQYYNGEERAKGNILERFSAQQFPDLHSELNLSSLELGDSALYFCASSVEEKGANVLTFGAGSRLTVL.

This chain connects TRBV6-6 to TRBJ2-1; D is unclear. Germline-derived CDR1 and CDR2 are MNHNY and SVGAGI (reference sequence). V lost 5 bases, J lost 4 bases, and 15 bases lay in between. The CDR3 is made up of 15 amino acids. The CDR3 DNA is TGTGCCAGCAGTCCCGTTGGGCAGGCATACAATGAGCAGTTCTTC. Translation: CASSPVGQAYNEQFF.

The CDR3 bases are TGTGCCAGCAAAACACCGGGCGGGGGGCTTGGCACTGAAGCTTTCTTT. Its translation: CASKTPGGGLGTEAFF. The chain couples TRBV6-2 or TRBV6-3 to TRBJ1-1; possible D gene TRBD1, 6 bases. Trimming removed 7 bases from V and 4 bases from J, with 22 bases in between. CDR1 is MNHEY and CDR2 is SVGEGT in the germline V gene. There are 16 residues in the CDR3.

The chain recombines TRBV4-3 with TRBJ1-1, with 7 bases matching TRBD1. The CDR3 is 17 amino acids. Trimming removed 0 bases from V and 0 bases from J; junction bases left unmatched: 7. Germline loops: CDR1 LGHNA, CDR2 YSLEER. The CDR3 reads CASSQDYNRGMNTEAFF. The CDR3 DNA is TGCGCCAGCAGCCAAGATTATAACAGGGGAATGAACACTGAAGCTTTCTTT.

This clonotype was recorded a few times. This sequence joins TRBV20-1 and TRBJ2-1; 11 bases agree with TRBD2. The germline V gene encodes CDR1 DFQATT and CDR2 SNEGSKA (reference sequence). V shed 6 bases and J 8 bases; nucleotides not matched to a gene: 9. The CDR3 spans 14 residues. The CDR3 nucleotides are TGCAGTGCCCGACTAGCGGGAAGTAGCGATGAGCAGTTCTTC. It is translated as CSARLAGSSDEQFF.

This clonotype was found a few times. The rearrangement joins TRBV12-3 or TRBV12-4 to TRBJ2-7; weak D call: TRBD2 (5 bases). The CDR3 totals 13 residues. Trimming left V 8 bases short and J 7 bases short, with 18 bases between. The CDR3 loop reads CASADSNTGEQYF. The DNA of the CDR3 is TGTGCCAGCGCGGACTCGAATACGGGGGAGCAGTACTTC.

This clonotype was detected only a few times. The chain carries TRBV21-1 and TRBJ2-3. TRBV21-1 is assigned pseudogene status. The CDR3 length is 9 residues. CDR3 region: CARGDTQYF. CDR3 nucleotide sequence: TGTGCCAGGGGGGATACGCAGTACTTT.

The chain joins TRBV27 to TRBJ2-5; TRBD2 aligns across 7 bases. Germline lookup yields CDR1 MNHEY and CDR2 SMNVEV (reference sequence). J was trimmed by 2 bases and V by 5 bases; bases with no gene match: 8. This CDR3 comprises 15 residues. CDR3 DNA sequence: TGTGCCAGCAGTCCCGGGACTACCAATCAAGAGACCCAGTACTTC. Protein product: CASSPGTTNQETQYF.

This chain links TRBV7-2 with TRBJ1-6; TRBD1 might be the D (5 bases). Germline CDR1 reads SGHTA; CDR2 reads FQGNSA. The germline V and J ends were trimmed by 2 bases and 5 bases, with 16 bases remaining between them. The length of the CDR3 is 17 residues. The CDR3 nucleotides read TGTGCCAGCAGCTTAAGGGGACCGGGAGAAAATAATTCACCCCTCCACTTT. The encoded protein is CASSLRGPGENNSPLHF.

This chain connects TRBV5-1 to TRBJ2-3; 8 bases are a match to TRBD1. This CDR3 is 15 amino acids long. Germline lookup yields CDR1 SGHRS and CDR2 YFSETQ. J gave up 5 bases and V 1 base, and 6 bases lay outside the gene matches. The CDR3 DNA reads TGCGCCAGCAGCTTGCAGGGGGCGCTTGGAGATACGCAGTATTTT. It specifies CASSLQGALGDTQYF.

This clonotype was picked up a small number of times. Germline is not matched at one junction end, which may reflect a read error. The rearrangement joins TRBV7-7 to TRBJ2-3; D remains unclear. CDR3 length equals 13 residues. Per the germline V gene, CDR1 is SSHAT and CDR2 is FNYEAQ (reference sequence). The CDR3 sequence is CASSLQPSDTQYF. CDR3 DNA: TGTGCTAGCAGCTTACAGCCTTCAGATACGCAGTATTTT.

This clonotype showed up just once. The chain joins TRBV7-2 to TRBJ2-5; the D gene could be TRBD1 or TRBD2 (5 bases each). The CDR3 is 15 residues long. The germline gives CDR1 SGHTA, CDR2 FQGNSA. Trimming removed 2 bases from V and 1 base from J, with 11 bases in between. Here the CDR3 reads CASSLMGVGQETQYF. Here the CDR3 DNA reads TGTGCCAGCAGCTTAATGGGGGTAGGCCAAGAGACCCAGTACTTC.

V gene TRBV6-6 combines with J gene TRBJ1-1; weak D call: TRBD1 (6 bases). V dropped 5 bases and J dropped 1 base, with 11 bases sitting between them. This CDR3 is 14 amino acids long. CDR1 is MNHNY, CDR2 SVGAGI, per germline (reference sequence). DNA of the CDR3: TGTGCCAGCAGTAGTATGACAGGGAACACTGAAGCTTTCTTT. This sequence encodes CASSSMTGNTEAFF.

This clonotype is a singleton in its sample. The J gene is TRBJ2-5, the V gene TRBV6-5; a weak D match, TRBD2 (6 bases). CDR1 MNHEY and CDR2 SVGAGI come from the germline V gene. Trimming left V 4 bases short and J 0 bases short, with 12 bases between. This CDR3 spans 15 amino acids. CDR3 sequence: CASSLGGDNQETQYF. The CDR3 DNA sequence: TGTGCCAGCAGTTTGGGGGGAGATAACCAAGAGACCCAGTACTTC.

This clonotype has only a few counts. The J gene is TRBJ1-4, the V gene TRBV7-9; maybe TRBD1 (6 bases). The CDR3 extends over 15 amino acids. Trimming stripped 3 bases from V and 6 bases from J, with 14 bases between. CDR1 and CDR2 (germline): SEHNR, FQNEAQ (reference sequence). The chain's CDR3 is CASSFSGAGHEKLFF. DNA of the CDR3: TGTGCCAGCAGCTTCTCGGGGGCAGGACATGAAAAACTGTTTTTT. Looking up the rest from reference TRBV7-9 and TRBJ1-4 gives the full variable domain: DTGVSQNPRHKITKRGQNVTFRCDPISEHNRLYWYRQTLGQGPEFLTYFQNEAQLEKSRLLSDRFSAERPKGSFSTLEIQRTEQGDSAMYLCASSFSGAGHEKLFFGSGTQLSVL.